This passage covers 7 T cell receptor beta chains from one sample sequenced in a study of blood T cell repertoires in COVID-19. Assay: immunoSEQ multiplex PCR; the TCRdb copy retains only in-frame clones and omits some. The data show some 40,000 clones, 70% to 90% seen once. Source material: peripheral blood. The receptors stem from a human donor in a cohort sampled during active or convalescent COVID-19. The donor label of this sample is uncertain.

This clone occurred once. The gene calls are TRBV19 and TRBJ1-1, with D maybe TRBD1 (5 bases). The V end lost 8 bases, the J end lost 1 base, and 17 bases lay between the germline ends. Looked up from germline, CDR1 is LNHDA and CDR2 is SQIVND (reference sequence). This CDR3 is built from 15 residues. CDR3 residues: CASDVKAGSNTEAFF. The CDR3 DNA reads TGTGCCAGTGATGTTAAGGCAGGGTCGAACACTGAAGCTTTCTTT.

This chain links TRBV6-5 with TRBJ1-4; a weak D match, TRBD1 (5 bases). Deletions cut 4 bases from V and 8 bases from J, with 17 bases between. CDR3 length: 15 amino acids. Germline-derived CDR1 and CDR2 are MNHEY and SVGAGI. CDR3 nucleotide sequence: TGTGCCAGCAGTTCGGCAGGCAGGGATGGGGAAAAACTGTTTTTT. It specifies CASSSAGRDGEKLFF.

In this sample, this clone turned up once. The chain joins TRBV30 to TRBJ1-6; D is unclear. The ends were cut back, 7 bases at V and 0 bases at J, with 7 bases in the middle. The CDR3 is 13 amino acids. Germline V lookup: CDR1 GTSNPN, CDR2 SVGIG (reference sequence). CDR3: CALESSYNSPLHF. In DNA form, the CDR3 reads TGTGCCTTAGAAAGCTCCTATAATTCACCCCTCCACTTT. The full variable domain, in which reference TRBV30 and TRBJ1-6 provide the parts outside the CDR3, is SQTIHQWPATLVQPVGSPLSLECTVEGTSNPNLYWYRQAAGRGLQLLFYSVGIGQISSEVPQNLSASRPQDRQFILSSKKLLLSDSGFYLCALESSYNSPLHFGNGTRLTVT.

V usage is TRBV4-3 and J usage is TRBJ1-6, with TRBD1 matching 9 bases. The CDR3 is 17 residues long. Germline V gene lookup returns CDR1 LGHNA and CDR2 YSLEER. V was pared by 4 bases and J by 7 bases, with 11 bases of the junction left unmatched. CDR3 protein: CASSLTGTGYINSPLHF. In DNA, the CDR3 is TGCGCCAGCAGCCTAACCGGGACAGGGTACATAAATTCACCCCTCCACTTT.

This clone appeared a few times. The chain employs TRBV7-9 and TRBJ2-5; the match to TRBD2 covers 7 bases. CDR1 is SEHNR, CDR2 FQNEAQ, per germline (reference sequence). This CDR3 contains 13 residues. Trimming removed 5 bases from V and 5 bases from J; junction bases left unmatched: 5. CDR3 sequence reads: CASSVGTIETQYF. As DNA, the CDR3 is TGTGCCAGCAGCGTCGGGACTATTGAGACCCAGTACTTC. Filled out from reference TRBV7-9 and TRBJ2-5, the complete variable domain reads DTGVSQNPRHKITKRGQNVTFRCDPISEHNRLYWYRQTLGQGPEFLTYFQNEAQLEKSRLLSDRFSAERPKGSFSTLEIQRTEQGDSAMYLCASSVGTIETQYFGPGTRLLVL.

The V call is TRBV19, the J call TRBJ2-3, with D possibly matching TRBD1 (5 bases). CDR1 and CDR2 from the germline V gene are LNHDA and SQIVND (reference sequence). The CDR3 covers 15 residues. The V gene lost 0 bases and the J gene lost 4 bases, with 11 bases spanning the gap. CDR3 loop: CASSIDRVGADTQYF. The CDR3 nucleotides read TGTGCCAGTAGTATAGACAGGGTAGGCGCAGATACGCAGTATTTT.

The chain employs TRBV5-4 and TRBJ2-7; possible D gene TRBD1, 5 bases. There are 12 residues in the CDR3. Trimming took 0 bases from V and 4 from J, leaving 5 bases between them. CDR1 is SGHNT, CDR2 YYREEE, per germline (reference sequence). CDR3 in amino acids: CASSLEGYEQYF. Here the CDR3 DNA reads TGTGCCAGCAGCTTGGAGGGGTACGAGCAGTACTTC. The variable domain in full, completed from reference TRBV5-4 and TRBJ2-7, reads ETGVTQSPTHLIKTRGQQVTLRCSSQSGHNTVSWYQQALGQGPQFIFQYYREEENGRGNFPPRFSGLQFPNYSSELNVNALELDDSALYLCASSLEGYEQYFGPGTRLTVT.